This record covers a single TCR beta chain. PCR used 60 Vbeta primers and 13 Jbeta primers. The assay was immunoSEQ multiplex PCR, and TCRdb's table has in-frame clones only and misses some. Found here are more than 85,000 clones, roughly 80% of them singletons; the top ten hold about 6.6%. The data were taken from a study of cytomegalovirus exposure and HLA in healthy donors. The V and J ends lost 3 bases and 6 bases respectively, with 11 bases between them. CDR3 length equals 13 residues. Germline CDR1 reads ENHRY; CDR2 reads SYGVKD. Sequenced: PBMCs. This chain uses TRBV10-3 with TRBJ1-2; D is perhaps TRBD1 (5 bases). The clonotype originates from a man aged 25 to 40 in good health and CMV-seropositive. CDR3 in DNA: TGTGCCATCAGTGATGGGGGGGATAATGGCTACACCTTC. The encoded protein is CAISDGGDNGYTF.